This T cell receptor beta chain came from a study of CXCR3-negative and CXCR3-positive naive CD8 T cells. Carrying UMI labels, the TRB cDNA libraries were prepared through 5' RACE. For each CDR3 protein, TCRdb gives one entry from its re-call of the 5' RACE reads, without DNA. This listing includes approximately 56,000 distinct CDR3 sequences. This clonotype is identified as medium-sized from frequency. The germline CDR1 and CDR2 sequences are DFQATT and SNEGSKA (reference sequence). The CDR3 has 16 amino acids. Specimen: memory CD8+ T cells from blood. This sequence joins TRBV20-1 and TRBJ2-1; TCRdb proposes TRBD1, but this gene call is untestable without DNA. The sequence was collected from a human donor in good health. Some clones in this sample may be carry-over from other donors' samples. This CDR3 is CSARAPGGRGDNEQFF.